The rows below give T cell receptor beta chains drawn from one sample of a study of blood T cell repertoires in COVID-19. Clones were read by immunoSEQ multiplex PCR, and TCRdb kept only the in-frame ones, dropping some. Of approximately 200,000 clones in the sample, around 83% were seen once. Input material: peripheral blood. Receptor source: a man aged 50 or older who had recovered from COVID-19. Each CDR3 is given with its conserved first and last residue. A D gene is named only where the DNA matches it firmly. A row's size may be missing; if present it is once, few, many or a size class.

cdr3_nt cdr3_aa v_call d_call j_call clone_size
TGTGCCAGCTCACCAGGACAGGGTGGATTTAATGAAAAACTGTTTTTT CASSPGQGGFNEKLFF TRBV18 TRBD1 TRBJ1-4 .
TGTGCCAGTAGCCACAGGAGCAATCAGCCCCAGCATTTT CASSHRSNQPQHF TRBV19 . TRBJ1-5 .
TGTGCCAGCAGTTTACTCTCCAGGGTCAATCAGCCCCAGCATTTT CASSLLSRVNQPQHF TRBV28 . TRBJ1-5 .
TGTGCCAGCAGCCAGGACAGGAACTATGGCTACACCTTC CASSQDRNYGYTF TRBV28 TRBD1 TRBJ1-2 .
TGCAGCGTCAGACAGGGCCCATCCTACAATGAGCAGTTCTTC CSVRQGPSYNEQFF TRBV29-1 TRBD1 TRBJ2-1 .
TGTGCCAGCAGCTTAGCGGGACTAGAATACAATGAGCAGTTCTTC CASSLAGLEYNEQFF TRBV7-2 TRBD2 TRBJ2-1 .
TGTGCCAGCAGAGGACTAGCGGGAGACTACGAGCAGTACTTC CASRGLAGDYEQYF TRBV6-5 TRBD2 TRBJ2-7 .
TGTGCCACCAGCAGAGGGGTGGGGGCTCGAATGACTAGCACAGATACGCAGTATTTT CATSRGVGARMTSTDTQYF TRBV15 . TRBJ2-3 .
TGCGCCAGCAGCTCTACAGGGGGACCCCCCTACAATGAGCAGTTCTTC CASSSTGGPPYNEQFF TRBV5-1 TRBD1 TRBJ2-1 .
TGCGCCAGCAGTCTCCCCCCGGGTGGCTCGTACGAGCAGTACTTC CASSLPPGGSYEQYF TRBV5-1 . TRBJ2-7 .
TGTGCCAGCAGTCCGGGGGATTACAATGAGCAGTTCTTC CASSPGDYNEQFF TRBV6-1 . TRBJ2-1 .
TGTGCCAGCAGCCTGGGTCCGGGAGGGCCATACGAGCAGTACTTC CASSLGPGGPYEQYF TRBV4-2 TRBD2 TRBJ2-7 .
TGTGCCAGCAGCTTGGGCCTAGCGGGAGCAGATACGCAGTATTTT CASSLGLAGADTQYF TRBV5-4 TRBD2 TRBJ2-3 .
TGTGCCACCAGCACTCGGACTAGCGGCACAGATACGCAGTATTTT CATSTRTSGTDTQYF TRBV15 TRBD2 TRBJ2-3 once
TGTGCCAGCAGTTACCGTGACAGAAGAGGAGCTTTCTTT CASSYRDRRGAFF TRBV6-5 . TRBJ1-1 .
TGTGCCAGTAGTATAACAGGGTCCCCCTACAATGAGCAGTTCTTC CASSITGSPYNEQFF TRBV19 . TRBJ2-1 .
TGTGCCACCAGTGATGCAAGCCGGGACAGGGACCGGGAGACCCAGTACTTC CATSDASRDRDRETQYF TRBV24-1 TRBD1 TRBJ2-5 .
TGTGCCAGCAGCGCCTCCCCGGGACTGAATTCACCCCTCCACTTT CASSASPGLNSPLHF TRBV5-5 . TRBJ1-6 .
TGTGCCAGCAGCGTCCTCGGAGGGAGGACAGATACGCAGTATTTT CASSVLGGRTDTQYF TRBV6-4 . TRBJ2-3 .
TGTGCCAGTACCCAAGGGGCGGTTCGGACCGGGGAGCTGTTTTTT CASTQGAVRTGELFF TRBV19 . TRBJ2-2 .
TGTGCCAGCAGTTCATACCGAGCAACTAATGAAAAACTGTTTTTT CASSSYRATNEKLFF TRBV6-5 . TRBJ1-4 .
TGCGCCAGCAGCTTGCAGACCTGGAACAGGAGAGGCTACTACGAGCAGTACTTC CASSLQTWNRRGYYEQYF TRBV5-1 . TRBJ2-7 .
TGTGCCAGCAGTGATTTTGGCGGATCTGAAGCTTTCTTT CASSDFGGSEAFF TRBV6-1 . TRBJ1-1 .
TGTGCCACCAGCAGAGATGCGGCCAATCGCGGAGATACGCAGTATTTT CATSRDAANRGDTQYF TRBV15 . TRBJ2-3 .
TGTGCCAGCAGACCCGACAGGGGCGCAGGTCAGCCCCAGCATTTT CASRPDRGAGQPQHF TRBV6-5 TRBD1 TRBJ1-5 .
TGTGCCAGCGGTCGGCAGGGCGACACCGGGGAGCTGTTTTTT CASGRQGDTGELFF TRBV6-5 . TRBJ2-2 .
TGTGCCAGCTCACCAACGACAGGGCTTCAGCCCCAGCATTTT CASSPTTGLQPQHF TRBV18 TRBD1 TRBJ1-5 .